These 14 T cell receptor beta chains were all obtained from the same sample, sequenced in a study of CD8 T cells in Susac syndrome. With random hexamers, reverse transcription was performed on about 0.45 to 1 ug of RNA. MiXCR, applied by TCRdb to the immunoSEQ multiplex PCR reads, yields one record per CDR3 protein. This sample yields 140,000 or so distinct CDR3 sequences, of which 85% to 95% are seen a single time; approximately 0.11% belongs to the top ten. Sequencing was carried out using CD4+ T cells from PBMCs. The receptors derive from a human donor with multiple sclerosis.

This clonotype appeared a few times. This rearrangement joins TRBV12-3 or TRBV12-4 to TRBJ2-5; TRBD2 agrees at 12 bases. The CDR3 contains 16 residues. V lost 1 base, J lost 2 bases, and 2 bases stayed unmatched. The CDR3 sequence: CASSLGLAGGQETQYF. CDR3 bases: TGTGCCAGCAGTTTAGGCCTAGCGGGGGGGCAAGAGACCCAGTACTTC.

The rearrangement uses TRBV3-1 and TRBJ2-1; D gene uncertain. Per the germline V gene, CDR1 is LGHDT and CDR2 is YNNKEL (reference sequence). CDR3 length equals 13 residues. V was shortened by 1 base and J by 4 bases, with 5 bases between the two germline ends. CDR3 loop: CASSQVSYNEQFF. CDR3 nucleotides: TGTGCCAGCAGCCAAGTCTCTTACAATGAGCAGTTCTTC.

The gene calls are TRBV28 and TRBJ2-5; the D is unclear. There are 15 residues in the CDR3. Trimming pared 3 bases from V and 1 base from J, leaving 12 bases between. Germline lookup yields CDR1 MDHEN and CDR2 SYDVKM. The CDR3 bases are TGTGCCAGCAGTTTGGCCGGATTTGGCCAAGAGACCCAGTACTTC. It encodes CASSLAGFGQETQYF.

Here the CDR3 DNA reads TGTGCCAGCAGCGGCTATACCTCGGGGGAAGGGGGAAACACCATATATTTT. It is translated as CASSGYTSGEGGNTIYF. This chain links TRBV9 with TRBJ1-3, with a weak D call TRBD1 (5 bases). The CDR3 spans 17 residues. Germline CDR1 reads SGDLS; CDR2 reads YYNGEE. V was trimmed by 3 bases and J by 4 bases, leaving 20 bases between them.

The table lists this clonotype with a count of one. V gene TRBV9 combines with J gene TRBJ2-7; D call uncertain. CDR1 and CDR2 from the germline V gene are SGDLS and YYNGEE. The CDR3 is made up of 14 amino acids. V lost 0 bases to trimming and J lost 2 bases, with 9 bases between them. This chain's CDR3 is CASSVGLGTYEQYF. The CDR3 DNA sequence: TGTGCCAGCAGCGTAGGTTTGGGGACCTACGAGCAGTACTTC. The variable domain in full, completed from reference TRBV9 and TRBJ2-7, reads DSGVTQTPKHLITATGQRVTLRCSPRSGDLSVYWYQQSLDQGLQFLIQYYNGEERAKGNILERFSAQQFPDLHSELNLSSLELGDSALYFCASSVGLGTYEQYFGPGTRLTVT.

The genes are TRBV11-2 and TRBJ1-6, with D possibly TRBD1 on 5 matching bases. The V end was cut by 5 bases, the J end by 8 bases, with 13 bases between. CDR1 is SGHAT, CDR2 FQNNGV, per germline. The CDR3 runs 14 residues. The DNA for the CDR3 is TGTGCCAGCAGCCTGAGGAGAGGGGATTCACCCCTCCACTTT. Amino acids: CASSLRRGDSPLHF.

CDR3 sequence reads: CASSLNRDLSYGYTF. CDR3 bases: TGTGCCAGCAGCCTGAACAGGGATCTAAGCTATGGCTACACCTTC. The chain links TRBV5-4 to TRBJ1-2, with D possibly being TRBD1 (6 bases). V lost 4 bases and J 4 bases, leaving 17 bases between the germline ends. The CDR3 sequence is 15 residues long. CDR1 is SGHNT, CDR2 YYREEE, per germline (reference sequence).

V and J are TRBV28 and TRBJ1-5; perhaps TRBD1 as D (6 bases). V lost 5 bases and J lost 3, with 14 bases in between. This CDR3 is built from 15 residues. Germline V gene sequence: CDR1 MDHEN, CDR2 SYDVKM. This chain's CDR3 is CASSLGRGLNQPQHF. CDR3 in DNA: TGTGCCAGCAGTCTTGGCAGGGGCCTCAATCAGCCCCAGCATTTT.

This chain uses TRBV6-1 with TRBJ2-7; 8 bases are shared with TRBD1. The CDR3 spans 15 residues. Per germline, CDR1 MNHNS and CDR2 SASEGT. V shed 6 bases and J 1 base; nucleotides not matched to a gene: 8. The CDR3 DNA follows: TGTGCCAGCAGGGGTACCGGGACAGGATCCTACGAGCAGTACTTC. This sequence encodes CASRGTGTGSYEQYF.

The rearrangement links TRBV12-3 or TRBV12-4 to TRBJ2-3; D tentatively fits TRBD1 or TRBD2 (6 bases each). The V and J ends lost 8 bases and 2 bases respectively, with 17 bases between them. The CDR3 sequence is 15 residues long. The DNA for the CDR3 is TGTGCCAGCGTCTGGAGGGGGGAACCCACAGATACGCAGTATTTT. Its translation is CASVWRGEPTDTQYF.

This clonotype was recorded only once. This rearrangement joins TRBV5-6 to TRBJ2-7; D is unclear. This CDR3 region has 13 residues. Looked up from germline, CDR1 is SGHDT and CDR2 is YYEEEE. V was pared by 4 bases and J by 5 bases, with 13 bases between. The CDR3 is CASSPRPSNEQYF. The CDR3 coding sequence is TGTGCCAGCAGCCCCAGACCCAGCAACGAGCAGTACTTC.

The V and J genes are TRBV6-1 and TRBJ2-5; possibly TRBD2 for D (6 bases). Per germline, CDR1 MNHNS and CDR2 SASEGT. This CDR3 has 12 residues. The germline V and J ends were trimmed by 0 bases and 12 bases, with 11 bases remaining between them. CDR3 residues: CASSEAGTGEYF. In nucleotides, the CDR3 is TGTGCCAGCAGTGAAGCCGGGACTGGGGAGTACTTC.

CDR3 region: CASSLPGSATKNIQYF. The CDR3 nucleotides are TGTGCCAGCAGTCTCCCAGGGTCGGCAACCAAAAACATTCAGTACTTC. The chain combines TRBV28 with TRBJ2-4, with a possible D match to TRBD1 (5 bases). The CDR3 is 16 residues long. Trimming stripped 5 bases from V and 2 bases from J, with 16 bases between. CDR1 is MDHEN and CDR2 is SYDVKM in the germline V gene.

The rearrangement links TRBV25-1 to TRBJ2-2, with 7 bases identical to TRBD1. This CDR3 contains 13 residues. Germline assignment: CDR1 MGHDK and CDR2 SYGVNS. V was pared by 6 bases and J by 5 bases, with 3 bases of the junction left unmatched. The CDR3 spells CASRRGLTGELFF. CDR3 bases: TGTGCCAGCAGGAGGGGGCTTACCGGGGAGCTGTTTTTT.